The rows below give T cell receptor beta chains drawn from one sample of a study of CD8 T cells in Susac syndrome. One entry per CDR3 protein, called by TCRdb with MiXCR from the immunoSEQ multiplex PCR reads. This sample has approximately 80,000 distinct CDR3 sequences, with roughly 95% found just once. Sequencing was done on a sample of CD8+ T cells from PBMCs. The receptors were gathered from a human donor with Susac syndrome. CDR3s include the opening cysteine and the closing phenylalanine or tryptophan. D genes are given only for firm matches. Not every row has a clone size; where given, it reads once, few, many or a size class.

J: TRBJ1-2
D: .
V: TRBV27
size: .
CDR3: CASGLVGRGYTF
DNA: TGTGCCAGCGGCTTGGTGGGCCGGGGCTACACCTTC

J: TRBJ2-7
D: .
V: TRBV15
size: .
CDR3: CATSRVPGGYEQYF
DNA: TGTGCCACCAGCAGAGTCCCCGGGGGTTACGAGCAGTACTTC

J: TRBJ1-5
D: TRBD1
V: TRBV30
size: .
CDR3: CAWSGGTVSNQPQHF
DNA: TGTGCCTGGAGTGGAGGGACAGTTAGCAATCAGCCCCAGCATTTT

J: TRBJ2-1
D: TRBD1
V: TRBV6-1
size: .
CDR3: CASSQWTGEGYNEQFF
DNA: TGTGCCAGCAGTCAATGGACAGGGGAAGGGTACAATGAGCAGTTCTTC

J: TRBJ1-2
D: .
V: TRBV9
size: .
CDR3: CASSVDRIRGGSGGYTF
DNA: TGTGCCAGCAGCGTAGACAGAATCAGGGGCGGATCTGGGGGCTACACCTTC

J: TRBJ2-7
D: .
V: TRBV20-1
size: .
CDR3: CSARDSTLGGYEQYF
DNA: TGCAGTGCAAGGGACAGTACATTGGGGGGCTACGAGCAGTACTTC

J: TRBJ1-2
D: TRBD1
V: TRBV2
size: .
CDR3: CATLRDRGGYTF
DNA: TGTGCCACCCTCCGGGACAGGGGTGGCTACACCTTC

J: TRBJ2-3
D: TRBD1
V: TRBV24-1
size: .
CDR3: CATSDVGQDNPDTQYF
DNA: TGTGCCACCAGTGATGTGGGACAGGACAATCCGGATACGCAGTATTTT

J: TRBJ2-1
D: .
V: TRBV29-1
size: .
CDR3: CSGLYNEQFF
DNA: TGCAGCGGCCTCTACAATGAGCAGTTCTTC

J: TRBJ1-1
D: TRBD1
V: TRBV5-1
size: .
CDR3: CASSSQGANTEAFF
DNA: TGCGCCAGCAGTTCTCAGGGGGCGAACACTGAAGCTTTCTTT

J: TRBJ1-5
D: .
V: TRBV3-1
size: once
CDR3: CASSPWGGNSNQPQHF
DNA: TGTGCCAGCAGCCCCTGGGGAGGGAATAGCAATCAGCCCCAGCATTTT

J: TRBJ2-5
D: TRBD1
V: TRBV13
size: .
CDR3: CASSLVDRALETQYF
DNA: TGTGCCAGCAGCTTAGTGGACAGGGCCCTCGAGACCCAGTACTTC

J: TRBJ2-1
D: TRBD2
V: TRBV20-1
size: .
CDR3: CSASGGAIEQFF
DNA: TGCAGTGCTAGCGGGGGGGCCATTGAGCAGTTCTTC

J: TRBJ2-7
D: .
V: TRBV20-1
size: .
CDR3: CSGWTGSWEQYF
DNA: TGCAGTGGTTGGACGGGCTCCTGGGAGCAGTACTTC

J: TRBJ2-3
D: TRBD2
V: TRBV2
size: .
CDR3: CASLGGAGDTQYF
DNA: TGTGCCAGCCTCGGGGGGGCGGGGGATACGCAGTATTTT

J: TRBJ2-7
D: TRBD1
V: TRBV7-9
size: .
CDR3: CASSSDRGRTGPSYEQYF
DNA: TGTGCCAGCAGCTCGGACAGGGGGCGGACTGGACCTTCCTACGAGCAGTACTTC

J: TRBJ2-3
D: TRBD2
V: TRBV20-1
size: .
CDR3: CSARDWGAGGFSDTQYF
DNA: TGCAGTGCTAGAGACTGGGGAGCGGGGGGGTTTTCAGATACGCAGTATTTT

J: TRBJ2-7
D: .
V: TRBV6-5
size: once
CDR3: CASSPLGNEQYF
DNA: TGTGCCAGCAGTCCTTTGGGTAACGAGCAGTACTTC

J: TRBJ1-1
D: .
V: TRBV12-3/TRBV12-4
size: .
CDR3: CASSLGLSEAFF
DNA: TGTGCCAGCAGTTTAGGGCTGAGTGAAGCTTTCTTT

J: TRBJ2-1
D: TRBD1
V: TRBV20-1
size: once
CDR3: CSSPGQGIPSYNEQFF
DNA: TGCAGTTCGCCAGGACAGGGGATCCCCTCCTACAATGAGCAGTTCTTC

J: TRBJ2-7
D: TRBD1
V: TRBV5-6
size: once
CDR3: CASSTGTGSNHEQYF
DNA: TGTGCCAGCAGCACCGGGACAGGGAGTAACCACGAGCAGTACTTC

J: TRBJ1-1
D: TRBD1
V: TRBV28
size: .
CDR3: CASGQARTEAFF
DNA: TGTGCCAGCGGACAGGCCAGAACTGAAGCTTTCTTT

J: TRBJ1-1
D: .
V: TRBV12-5
size: .
CDR3: CASEADNTEAFF
DNA: TGTGCCAGTGAGGCCGATAACACTGAAGCTTTCTTT

J: TRBJ1-2
D: .
V: TRBV30
size: .
CDR3: CAWRKDDGYTF
DNA: TGTGCCTGGAGGAAAGACGATGGCTACACCTTC

J: TRBJ2-1
D: TRBD1
V: TRBV2
size: once
CDR3: CARENRGYEQFF
DNA: TGTGCCAGAGAGAACAGGGGCTATGAGCAGTTCTTC

J: TRBJ1-1
D: .
V: TRBV12-3/TRBV12-4
size: .
CDR3: CASSFKELNTEAFF
DNA: TGTGCCAGCAGTTTTAAGGAGCTGAACACTGAAGCTTTCTTT

J: TRBJ1-5
D: .
V: TRBV12-3/TRBV12-4
size: .
CDR3: CASTLGRRNQPQHF
DNA: TGTGCCAGCACTTTAGGTCGACGAAATCAGCCCCAGCATTTT

J: TRBJ2-1
D: .
V: TRBV4-3
size: few
CDR3: CASSQDWDEQFF
DNA: TGCGCCAGCAGCCAAGATTGGGATGAGCAGTTCTTC

J: TRBJ2-7
D: .
V: TRBV5-4
size: .
CDR3: CASSPKSGSYEQYF
DNA: TGTGCCAGCAGCCCTAAATCGGGGTCCTACGAGCAGTACTTC

J: TRBJ2-7
D: .
V: TRBV6-2/TRBV6-3
size: .
CDR3: CASKAGASSSYEQYF
DNA: TGTGCCAGCAAAGCCGGAGCTAGCAGTTCCTACGAGCAGTACTTC

J: TRBJ2-5
D: .
V: TRBV15
size: .
CDR3: CATSRDGAVEGYQETQYF
DNA: TGTGCCACCAGCAGAGATGGGGCGGTAGAGGGTTACCAAGAGACCCAGTACTTC

J: TRBJ2-7
D: TRBD1
V: TRBV12-3/TRBV12-4
size: once
CDR3: CASSEGAEQYF
DNA: TGTGCCAGCAGTGAGGGGGCCGAGCAGTACTTC

J: TRBJ2-1
D: .
V: TRBV28
size: .
CDR3: CASIQDSNSYNEQFF
DNA: TGTGCCAGCATCCAGGACTCCAACTCCTACAATGAGCAGTTCTTC

J: TRBJ1-2
D: TRBD1
V: TRBV7-9
size: .
CDR3: CASSLGTGESGYTF
DNA: TGTGCCAGCAGCTTAGGGACAGGGGAGTCTGGCTACACCTTC

J: TRBJ1-2
D: TRBD1
V: TRBV30
size: .
CDR3: CAWSQTGEERTGGYTF
DNA: TGTGCCTGGAGTCAGACAGGGGAAGAGAGAACTGGTGGCTACACCTTC

J: TRBJ2-1
D: .
V: TRBV11-2
size: .
CDR3: CASSLTSGGRYNEQFF
DNA: TGTGCCAGCAGCTTAACTTCGGGGGGCCGTTACAATGAGCAGTTCTTC

J: TRBJ2-3
D: TRBD2
V: TRBV9
size: .
CDR3: CASSVDRGADTQYF
DNA: TGTGCCAGCAGCGTAGATCGGGGGGCAGATACGCAGTATTTT

J: TRBJ1-1
D: .
V: TRBV19
size: .
CDR3: CASSVQIHTEAFF
DNA: TGTGCCAGTAGCGTTCAGATTCACACTGAAGCTTTCTTT

J: TRBJ1-1
D: TRBD1
V: TRBV11-2
size: .
CDR3: CASSVPGQGNTEAFF
DNA: TGTGCCAGCAGCGTGCCGGGACAGGGGAACACTGAAGCTTTCTTT

J: TRBJ2-6
D: .
V: TRBV15
size: .
CDR3: CATSSGASGANVLTF
DNA: TGTGCCACCAGCAGTGGGGCCTCTGGGGCCAACGTCCTGACTTTC

J: TRBJ1-1
D: .
V: TRBV14
size: .
CDR3: CASSQNRRTEAFF
DNA: TGTGCCAGCAGCCAAAACCGGCGAACTGAAGCTTTCTTT

J: TRBJ1-2
D: .
V: TRBV20-1
size: .
CDR3: CSAYSFNYGYTF
DNA: TGCAGTGCTTACAGCTTTAACTATGGCTACACCTTC

J: TRBJ1-2
D: TRBD1
V: TRBV7-9
size: .
CDR3: CASSLGAGGGYTF
DNA: TGTGCCAGCAGCTTAGGGGCAGGGGGCGGCTACACCTTC

J: TRBJ1-6
D: .
V: TRBV10-3
size: once
CDR3: CAISSTGSSEPLHF
DNA: TGTGCCATCAGTTCGACCGGGAGTTCGGAACCCCTCCACTTT